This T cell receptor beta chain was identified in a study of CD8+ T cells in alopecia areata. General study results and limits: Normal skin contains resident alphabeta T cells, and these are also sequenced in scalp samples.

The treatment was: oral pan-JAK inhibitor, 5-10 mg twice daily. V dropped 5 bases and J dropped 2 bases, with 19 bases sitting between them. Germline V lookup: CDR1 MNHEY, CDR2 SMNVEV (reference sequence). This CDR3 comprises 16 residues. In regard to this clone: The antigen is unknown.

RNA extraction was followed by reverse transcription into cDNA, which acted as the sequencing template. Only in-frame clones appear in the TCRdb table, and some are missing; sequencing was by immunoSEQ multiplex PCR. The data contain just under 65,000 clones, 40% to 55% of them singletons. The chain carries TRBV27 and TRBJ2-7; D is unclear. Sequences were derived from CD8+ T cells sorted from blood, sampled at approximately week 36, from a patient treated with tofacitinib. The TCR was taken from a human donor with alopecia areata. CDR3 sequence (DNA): TGTGCCAGCAGTCCCCTAGGCGGTCAGAATCCCTACGAGCAGTACTTC. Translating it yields CASSPLGGQNPYEQYF.